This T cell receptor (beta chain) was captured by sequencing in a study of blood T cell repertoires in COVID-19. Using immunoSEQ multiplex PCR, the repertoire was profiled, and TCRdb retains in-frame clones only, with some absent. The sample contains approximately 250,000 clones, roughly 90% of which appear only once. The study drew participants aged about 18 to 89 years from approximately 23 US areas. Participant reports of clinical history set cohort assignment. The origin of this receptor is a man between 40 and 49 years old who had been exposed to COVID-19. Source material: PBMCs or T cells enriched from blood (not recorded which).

CDR3 amino acids: CASSQVGQGVTYEEQYF. CDR3 DNA sequence: TGTGCCAGCAGCCAAGTCGGACAGGGCGTTACCTACGAGGAGCAGTACTTC. This chain joins TRBV4-2 and TRBJ2-7; 8 nucleotides match TRBD1. Germline V gene data show CDR1 as LGHNA and CDR2 as YNFKEQ. The ends lost 1 base at V and 7 bases at J; junction bases unmatched: 15. CDR3 size: 17 residues.